This TCR beta chain is drawn from a study of blood T cell repertoires in COVID-19. Study context: Spain, Italy and the United States supplied samples that represented acute and convalescent COVID-19. From T cells, B-cell-depleted T cells, or PBMCs came the material, which was cDNA or gDNA.

From germline, CDR1 is SGHVS and CDR2 FQNEAQ. V dropped 0 bases and J dropped 3 bases, with 8 bases sitting between them. The CDR3 is made up of 14 amino acids. In the study's own analysis: For nucleated cells, counts were estimated from reference gene primer amplification. This table comes from immunoSEQ multiplex PCR, and its TCRdb copy is limited to in-frame clones, with some not included. That table is the source of V, J and clone size, and D and trimming were worked out from the DNA. Of a few hundred thousand clones in the sample, about 82% were seen once. The chain has TRBV7-8 and TRBJ1-1; D remains unclear. The sample consisted of peripheral blood. This clonotype originated in a woman in her forties or fifties with acute or convalescent COVID-19. The CDR3 protein is CASSLARMDTEAFF. In DNA form, the CDR3 reads TGTGCCAGCAGCTTAGCGCGGATGGACACTGAAGCTTTCTTT.